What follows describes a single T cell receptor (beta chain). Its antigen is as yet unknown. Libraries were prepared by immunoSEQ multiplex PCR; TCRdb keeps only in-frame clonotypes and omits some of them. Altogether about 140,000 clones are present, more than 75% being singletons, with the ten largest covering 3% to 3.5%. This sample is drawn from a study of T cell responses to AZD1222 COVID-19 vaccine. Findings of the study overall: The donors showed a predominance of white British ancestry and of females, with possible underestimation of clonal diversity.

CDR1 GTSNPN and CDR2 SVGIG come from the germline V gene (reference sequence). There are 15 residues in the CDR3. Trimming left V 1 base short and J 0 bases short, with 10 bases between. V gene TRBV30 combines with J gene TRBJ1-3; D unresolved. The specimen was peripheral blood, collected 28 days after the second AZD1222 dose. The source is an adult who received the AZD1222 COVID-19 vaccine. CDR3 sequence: CAWSAGRSSGNTIYF. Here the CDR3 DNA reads TGTGCCTGGAGTGCAGGACGGAGCTCTGGAAACACCATATATTTT. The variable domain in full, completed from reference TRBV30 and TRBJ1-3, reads SQTIHQWPATLVQPVGSPLSLECTVEGTSNPNLYWYRQAAGRGLQLLFYSVGIGQISSEVPQNLSASRPQDRQFILSSKKLLLSDSGFYLCAWSAGRSSGNTIYFGEGSWLTVV.